Included here is one T cell receptor beta chain sequence, with context. Antigen unknown. Assay: immunoSEQ multiplex PCR; the TCRdb copy retains only in-frame clones and omits some. Of about 20,000 clones listed, around 73% are singletons. The data are from a study of PD-1 blockade in classical Hodgkin lymphoma. Study-wide findings and caveats: It was reported that newly diagnosed patients had less baseline TCR diversity than healthy donors. What caused the repertoire differences, perhaps disease activity or prior therapy, remains undefined.

There was relapse after autologous stem cell transplantation in every patient, and there was variation in brentuximab vedotin exposure. Best responses were complete response, partial response or progressive disease. This specimen was peripheral blood mononuclear cells (PBMCs), taken before the second cycle of nivolumab. This receptor was taken from a human donor with classical Hodgkin lymphoma.

The CDR3 reads CASSFSTSGRGNEQFF. The CDR3 DNA is TGTGCCAGCAGCTTTTCGACTAGCGGGAGGGGAAATGAGCAGTTCTTC. V is TRBV11-2 and J is TRBJ2-1, with TRBD2 matching 14 bases. This CDR3 spans 16 amino acids. Germline V CDR1 and CDR2: SGHAT, FQNNGV. V lost 3 bases and J lost 7; bases outside the gene matches: 5. Full variable domain (rest looked up from reference TRBV11-2 and TRBJ2-1): EAGVAQSPRYKIIEKRQSVAFWCNPISGHATLYWYQQILGQGPKLLIQFQNNGVVDDSQLPKDRFSAERLKGVDSTLKIQPAKLEDSAVYLCASSFSTSGRGNEQFFGPGTRLTVL.